This TCR beta chain was recorded in a study of technical replicates of blood from several donors. Some clones are missing from TCRdb's copy, which holds only in-frame ones; the method was immunoSEQ multiplex PCR. The table records over 25,000 clones, over 85% of them present only once. From germline, CDR1 is SGHTA and CDR2 FQGNSA. Trimming stripped 2 bases from V and 0 bases from J, with 9 bases between. CDR3 size: 15 residues. The chain couples TRBV7-2 to TRBJ2-3; D gene unclear. The specimen was PBMCs. The source of this sequence is a human donor in good health. Some clones in this sample may be carry-over from other donors' samples. For the CDR3, the DNA is TGTGCCAGCAGCTTACGCGCCGGGAGCACAGATACGCAGTATTTT. It is translated as CASSLRAGSTDTQYF.